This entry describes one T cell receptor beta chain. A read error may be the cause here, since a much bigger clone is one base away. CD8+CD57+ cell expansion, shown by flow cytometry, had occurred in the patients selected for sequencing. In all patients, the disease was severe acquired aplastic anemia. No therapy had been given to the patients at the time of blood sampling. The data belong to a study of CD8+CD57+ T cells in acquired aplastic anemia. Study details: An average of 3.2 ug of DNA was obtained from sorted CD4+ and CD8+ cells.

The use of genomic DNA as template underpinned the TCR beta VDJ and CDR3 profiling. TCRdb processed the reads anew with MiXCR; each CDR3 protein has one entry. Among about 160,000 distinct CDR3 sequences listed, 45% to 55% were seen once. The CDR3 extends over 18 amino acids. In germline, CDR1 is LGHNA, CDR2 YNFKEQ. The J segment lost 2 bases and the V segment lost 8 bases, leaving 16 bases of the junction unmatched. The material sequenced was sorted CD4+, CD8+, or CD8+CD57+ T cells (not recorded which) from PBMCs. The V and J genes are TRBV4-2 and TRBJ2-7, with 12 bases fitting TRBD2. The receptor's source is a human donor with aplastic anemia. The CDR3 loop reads CASAVGLAGQSSPYEQYF. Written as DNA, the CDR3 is TGTGCCAGCGCAGTGGGACTAGCGGGCCAGAGTTCCCCCTACGAGCAGTACTTC.